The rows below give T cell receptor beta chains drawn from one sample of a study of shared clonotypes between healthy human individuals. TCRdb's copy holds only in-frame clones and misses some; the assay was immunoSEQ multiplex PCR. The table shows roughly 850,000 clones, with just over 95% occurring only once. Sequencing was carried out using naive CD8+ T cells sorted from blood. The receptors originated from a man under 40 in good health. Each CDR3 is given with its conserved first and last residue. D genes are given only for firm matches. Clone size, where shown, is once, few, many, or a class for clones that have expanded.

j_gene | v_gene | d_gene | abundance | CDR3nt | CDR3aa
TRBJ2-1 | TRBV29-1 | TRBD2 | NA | TGCAGCGTTGAAGGGCAATTAGCGGGAGTAGAGCAGTTCTTC | CSVEGQLAGVEQFF
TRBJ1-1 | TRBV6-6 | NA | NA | TGTGCCAGCAGTTACTCGAAGAGGGGTGAAGCTTTCTTT | CASSYSKRGEAFF
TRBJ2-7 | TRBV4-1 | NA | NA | TGCGCCAGCAGCCAAGAGTCGGCTACCCACTACGAGCAGTACTTC | CASSQESATHYEQYF
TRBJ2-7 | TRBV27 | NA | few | TGTGCCAGCAGTTTAGGGGGCTCCTACGAGCAGTACTTC | CASSLGGSYEQYF
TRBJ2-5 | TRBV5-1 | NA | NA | TGCGCCAGCAGCCACTGGGGACAAGAGACCCAGTACTTC | CASSHWGQETQYF
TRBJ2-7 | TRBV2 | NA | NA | TGTGCCAGCAGTGAACTCGGGGCTCGGGGTGAGCAGTACTTC | CASSELGARGEQYF
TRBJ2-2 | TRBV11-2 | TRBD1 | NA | TGTGCCAGCAGCTATAACGGACAGGGATGGACCGGGGAGCTGTTTTTT | CASSYNGQGWTGELFF
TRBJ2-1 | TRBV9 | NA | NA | TGTGCCAGCAGCGTAGAGGGGCATACCTACAATGAGCAGTTCTTC | CASSVEGHTYNEQFF
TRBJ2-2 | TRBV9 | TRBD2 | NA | TGTGCCAGCAGCGCCACTAGCGGGATGGTTACCGGGGAGCTGTTTTTT | CASSATSGMVTGELFF
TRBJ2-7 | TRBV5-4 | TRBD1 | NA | TGTGCCAGCAGCATGGGACAGGGGGCATACGAGCAGTACTTC | CASSMGQGAYEQYF
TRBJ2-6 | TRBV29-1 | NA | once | TGCAGCGTGGGCACCGTGGACAGCAACGTCCTGACTTTC | CSVGTVDSNVLTF
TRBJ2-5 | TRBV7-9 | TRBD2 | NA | TGTGCCAGCACCCTGGGGGGGAAAGAGACCCAGTACTTC | CASTLGGKETQYF
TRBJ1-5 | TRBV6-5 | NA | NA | TGTGCCAGCAGCCCAGTCGGGCAGAGCAATCAGCCCCAGCATTTT | CASSPVGQSNQPQHF
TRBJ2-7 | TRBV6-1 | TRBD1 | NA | TGTGCCAGCAGTGAAGCTTTACGACAGGGGGCGCAGTTGTACGAGCAGTACTTC | CASSEALRQGAQLYEQYF
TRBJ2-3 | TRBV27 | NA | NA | TGTGCCAGCAGTCCCCAGGCGGGGATCACAGATACGCAGTATTTT | CASSPQAGITDTQYF
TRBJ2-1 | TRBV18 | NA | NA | TGTGCCAGCTCACCCAATGAGCAGTTCTTC | CASSPNEQFF
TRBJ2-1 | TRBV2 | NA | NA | TGTGCCAGCAAGCCTCCCGGTACCAGCTCCTACAATGAGCAGTTCTTC | CASKPPGTSSYNEQFF
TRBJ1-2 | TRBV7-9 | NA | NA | TGTGCCAGCAGGAACTATGGCTACACCTTC | CASRNYGYTF
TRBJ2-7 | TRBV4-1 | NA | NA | TGCGCCAGCAGCCAGGTACAGCAGTTCGGGCAGTACTTC | CASSQVQQFGQYF
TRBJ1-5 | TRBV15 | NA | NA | TGTGCCACCAGCAGAGAACTAAATCAGCCCCAGCATTTT | CATSRELNQPQHF
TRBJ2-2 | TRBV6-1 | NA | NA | TGTGCCAGCAGTGAAGGACTGATGAACACCGGGGAGCTGTTTTTT | CASSEGLMNTGELFF
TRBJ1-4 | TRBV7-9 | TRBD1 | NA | TGTGCCAGCAGCGATCTTAGGACAGGGATTAATGAAAAACTGTTTTTT | CASSDLRTGINEKLFF
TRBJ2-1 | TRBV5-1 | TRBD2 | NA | TGCGCCAGCAGCTTGACTAGCGGCTATGAGCAGTTCTTC | CASSLTSGYEQFF
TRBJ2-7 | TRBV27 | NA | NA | TGTGCCAGCAGTCTGCCGGGACGGTACGAGCAGTACTTC | CASSLPGRYEQYF
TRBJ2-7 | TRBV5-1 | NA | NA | TGCGCCAGCAGCTTGGGGATAAGCTACGAGCAGTACTTC | CASSLGISYEQYF
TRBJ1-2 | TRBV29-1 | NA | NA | TGCAGCGTTGAGGGCCCCAACTATGGCTACACCTTC | CSVEGPNYGYTF
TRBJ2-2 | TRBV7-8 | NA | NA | TGTGCCAGCAGCTTAGGTCCCGGGCTCACGAACACCGGGGAGCTGTTTTTT | CASSLGPGLTNTGELFF
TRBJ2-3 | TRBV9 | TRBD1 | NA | TGTGCCAGCAGCGAGGGACAGGGGGCGATTACAGATACGCAGTATTTT | CASSEGQGAITDTQYF
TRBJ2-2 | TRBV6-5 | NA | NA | TGTGCCAGCAGCTTCGGACAGAACACCGGGGAGCTGTTTTTT | CASSFGQNTGELFF
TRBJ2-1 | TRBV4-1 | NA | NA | TGCGCCAGCAGCCAAGAAGGCAACTCCTACAATGAGCAGTTCTTC | CASSQEGNSYNEQFF
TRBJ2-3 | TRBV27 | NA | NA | TGTGCCAGCAGTTTATCGATACTAGATACGCAGTATTTT | CASSLSILDTQYF
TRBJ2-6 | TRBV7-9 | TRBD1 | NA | TGTGCCAGCAGCCCCCTCCGGGACAGTCTCTCTGGGGCCAACGTCCTGACTTTC | CASSPLRDSLSGANVLTF
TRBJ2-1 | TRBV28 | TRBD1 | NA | TGTGCCAGCAGACTACAGGGGGTCTCCTACAATGAGCAGTTCTTC | CASRLQGVSYNEQFF
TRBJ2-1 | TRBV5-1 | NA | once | TGCGCCAGCAGCTTGGGTGGGGGATCCTCCTACAATGAGCAGTTCTTC | CASSLGGGSSYNEQFF
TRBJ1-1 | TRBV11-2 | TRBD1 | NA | TGTGCCAGCAGCTTAGTAGTTGGACAGGGGAACACTGAAGCTTTCTTT | CASSLVVGQGNTEAFF
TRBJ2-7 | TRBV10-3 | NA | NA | TGTGCCATCAGACAGCCCGGGGAAGGCCTTGGGTACGAGCAGTACTTC | CAIRQPGEGLGYEQYF
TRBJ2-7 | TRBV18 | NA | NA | TGTGCCAGCTCACGAAACAGGGGTAGCGGAACCTACGAGCAGTACTTC | CASSRNRGSGTYEQYF
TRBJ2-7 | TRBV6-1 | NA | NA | TGTGCCAGCAGTGAAACCTGGGTTACCTACGAGCAGTACTTC | CASSETWVTYEQYF
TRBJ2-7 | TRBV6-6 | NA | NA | TGTGCCAGCAGTTACTCTTCCGGGGCTGTCTCCTACGAGCAGTACTTC | CASSYSSGAVSYEQYF
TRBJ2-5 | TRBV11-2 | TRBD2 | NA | TGTGCCAGCAGCTTAGATCGGTCGTGGGAGGGCCCTCAAGAGACCCAGTACTTC | CASSLDRSWEGPQETQYF
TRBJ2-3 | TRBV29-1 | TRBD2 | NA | TGCAGCGTTGTCTTAGCGGGAGAAACAGATACGCAGTATTTT | CSVVLAGETDTQYF
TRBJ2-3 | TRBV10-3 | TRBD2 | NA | TGTGCCATCAGGACTAGCGGGGGGGGCACAGATACGCAGTATTTT | CAIRTSGGGTDTQYF
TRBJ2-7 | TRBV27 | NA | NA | TGTGCCAGCAGTCCCACGACGGCTTCCTACGAGCAGTACTTC | CASSPTTASYEQYF
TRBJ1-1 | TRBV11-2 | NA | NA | TGTGCCAGCAGCTTAGCAGGGGCGGAAGCTTTCTTT | CASSLAGAEAFF
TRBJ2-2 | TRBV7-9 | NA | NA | TGTGCCAGCAGCTTAAATAGGGGCAGTACCGGGGAGCTGTTTTTT | CASSLNRGSTGELFF
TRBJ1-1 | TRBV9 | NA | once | TGTGCCAGCAGCGTAGTGGAGGAAGGTGAAGCTTTCTTT | CASSVVEEGEAFF
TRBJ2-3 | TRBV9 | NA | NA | TGTGCCAGCAGCGTAAAAGGGGGTGGTGGCACAGATACGCAGTATTTT | CASSVKGGGGTDTQYF
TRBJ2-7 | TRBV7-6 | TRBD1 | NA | TGTGCCAGCAGCTTAGGGATGGGGACAGGGGGCGACGAGCAGTACTTC | CASSLGMGTGGDEQYF
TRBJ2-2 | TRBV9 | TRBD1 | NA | TGTGCCAGCAGCGTAGAGGGGGCCGCGAACACCGGGGAGCTGTTTTTT | CASSVEGAANTGELFF
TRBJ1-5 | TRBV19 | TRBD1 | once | TGTGCCAGTAGTATGGTTCAGGGGGCTAATCAGCCCCAGCATTTT | CASSMVQGANQPQHF
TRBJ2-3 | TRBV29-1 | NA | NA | TGCAGCGTTGAAGAATTGGGGGCGGGCACAGATACGCAGTATTTT | CSVEELGAGTDTQYF
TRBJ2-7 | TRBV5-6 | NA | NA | TGTGCCAGCAGCTTGGCCGGGGGGACAGCACCTTACGAGCAGTACTTC | CASSLAGGTAPYEQYF
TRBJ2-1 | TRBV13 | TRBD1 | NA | TGTGCCAGCAGCTTAGGGAGCAGGGGGAGCTCCTACAATGAGCAGTTCTTC | CASSLGSRGSSYNEQFF
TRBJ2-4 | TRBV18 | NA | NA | TGTGCCAGCTCACCCGACTACGGTCAGGGCAAAAACATTCAGTACTTC | CASSPDYGQGKNIQYF
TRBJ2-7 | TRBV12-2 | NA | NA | TGTGCAAGTCGCTGTTGGACAGGGGGCTTCGTCCGACTAGCGGGAGGGCCGCTCTACGAGCAGTACTTC | CASRCWTGGFVRLAGGPLYEQYF
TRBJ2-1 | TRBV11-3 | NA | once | TGTGCCAGCAGCCCTGCCGATGCTTCCTACAATGAGCAGTTCTTC | CASSPADASYNEQFF
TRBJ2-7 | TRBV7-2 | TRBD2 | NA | TGTGCCAGCAGCCCTCGCCCTCCTACTAGCGGGAGATCCTACGAGCAGTACTTC | CASSPRPPTSGRSYEQYF
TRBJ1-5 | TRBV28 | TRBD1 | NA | TGTGCCACCGACAGGGACAGGGGCCAGCCCCAGCATTTT | CATDRDRGQPQHF